One T cell receptor beta chain is described in this entry. Original methodology: Cell counts per sample came from amplifying reference gene primers. Clones were sequenced by immunoSEQ multiplex PCR, and TCRdb holds only the in-frame ones, with some missing. The V and J calls and clone size were taken over from that table, and D and trimming were inferred from the DNA. This table holds about 210,000 clones, approximately 81% found once. The CDR3 runs 13 residues. With 1 base removed from V and 7 bases from J, the gap between germline ends came to 10 bases. From germline, CDR1 is LGHDT and CDR2 YNNKEL (reference sequence). This record belongs to a study of blood T cell repertoires in COVID-19. Whole-study context: Researchers got acute and convalescent COVID-19 samples from the United States, Italy and Spain. PBMCs, B-cell-depleted T cells, or T cells were the source of the cDNA or gDNA that made up the material.

This sequence joins TRBV3-1 (or the pseudogene TRBV3-2) and TRBJ1-2; a possible D gene is TRBD1 (5 bases). The receptor was isolated from a woman older than 75 with acute or convalescent COVID-19. The specimen was peripheral blood. CDR3 nucleotide sequence: TGTGCCAGCAGCCAAGGGACACCTATTGGCTACACCTTC. Protein product: CASSQGTPIGYTF.